The source of this TCR beta chain is a study of OX40 agonist ivuxolimab in advanced cancers. It was autoimmune disease history or systemic immunosuppression that excluded patients. Concerning this clone itself: The antigen is undetermined.

The CDR3 runs to 13 residues. V lost 2 bases and J 0 bases, leaving 2 bases between the germline ends. Germline V CDR1 and CDR2: SNHLY, FYNNEI. Study results and limitations: Among T cells, CD8+ cells averaged more expanded clones than CD4+ cells. Also showing low normalized T-cell clonal expansion were some of the nonresponders.

Generated by immunoSEQ multiplex PCR, the TCRdb table keeps only in-frame clones and is missing some. The sample holds tens of thousands of clones, about 80% seen once. The receptor was isolated from an adult with an advanced solid tumor such as melanoma, head and neck, liver or kidney cancer. The rearrangement uses TRBV2 and TRBJ2-4; no definite D call. The sequencing here drew on CD4+ or CD8+ T cells sorted from blood, taken in a trial of the OX40 agonist ivuxolimab. This CDR3 reads CASSELAKNIQYF. CDR3 bases: TGTGCCAGCAGTGAATTAGCCAAAAACATTCAGTACTTC.